This TCR beta chain is drawn from a study of Tregs in tolerant kidney transplant recipients. The study, taken as a whole, reports: Validation in larger populations is needed because few patients were studied. This study did not directly address biological reproducibility. Tregs expanded with activated donor B cells seemed most donor-specific.

This CDR3 has 13 amino acids. The V segment lost 4 bases and the J segment 4 bases; nucleotides outside the gene matches: 3. In germline, CDR1 is LNHDA, CDR2 SQIVND (reference sequence). Generated by immunoSEQ multiplex PCR, the TCRdb table keeps only in-frame clones and is missing some. The sample lists roughly 250,000 clones; approximately 83% were seen once. Unstimulated regulatory T cells (CD4+CD25+CD127-), CD4+CD25- non-regulatory cells, CD4 and CD8 cells were FACS-sorted from thawed PBMCs. With respect to this clone: Antigen specificity is unknown.

The receptor was isolated from a human donor in good health. The chain recombines TRBV19 with TRBJ2-5; 7 bases agree with TRBD2. What was sequenced was CD4+ T cells from blood. DNA for the CDR3: TGTGCCAGTAGTACTACTAGCGTAGAGACCCAGTACTTC. Protein: CASSTTSVETQYF. The full variable domain, with the rest looked up from reference TRBV19 and TRBJ2-5, is DGGITQSPKYLFRKEGQNVTLSCEQNLNHDAMYWYRQDPGQGLRLIYYSQIVNDFQKGDIAEGYSVSREKKESFPLTVTSAQKNPTAFYLCASSTTSVETQYFGPGTRLLVL.